This TCR beta chain is from a study of CXCR3-negative and CXCR3-positive naive CD8 T cells. Points from the study as a whole: TRB CDR3s were more hydrophobic in CXCR3-positive than in CXCR3-negative naive cells. For the naive subsets, surface CD5 was similar, and TCR strength was inferred from TRB CDR3 properties. Diversity was high in both naive subsets and much lower in memory cells.

The TRB cDNA libraries were prepared by 5' RACE with UMI labels. TCRdb reprocessed the 5' RACE reads and keeps a single row for each CDR3 protein, giving no DNA. The sample includes some 120,000 distinct CDR3 sequences. In germline, CDR1 is SQVTM, CDR2 ANQGSEA. CDR3 length equals 13 residues. Naive cells were sorted as CD45RO-, CCR7+, CD27+ and CD95-. With respect to this clonotype: What it recognizes is unknown.

This clonotype originated in a human donor in good health. Some clones in this sample may be carry-over from other donors' samples. Sequences were obtained from naive CXCR3+ CD8+ T cells from blood. The subset is: CD45RO-CCR7+CD27+CD95- naive CD8+ T cells expressing CXCR3 (TNR3+). The chain combines TRBV29-1 with TRBJ1-5; lacking DNA, the TRBD1 call made by TCRdb goes unchecked. CDR3 amino acids: CSVGRGNNQPQHF. The variable domain in full, with the rest retrieved from reference TRBV29-1 and TRBJ1-5, is SAVISQKPSRDICQRGTSLTIQCQVDSQVTMMFWYRQQPGQSLTLIATANQGSEATYESGFVIDKFPISRPNLTFSTLTVSNMSPEDSSIYLCSVGRGNNQPQHFGDGTRLSIL.